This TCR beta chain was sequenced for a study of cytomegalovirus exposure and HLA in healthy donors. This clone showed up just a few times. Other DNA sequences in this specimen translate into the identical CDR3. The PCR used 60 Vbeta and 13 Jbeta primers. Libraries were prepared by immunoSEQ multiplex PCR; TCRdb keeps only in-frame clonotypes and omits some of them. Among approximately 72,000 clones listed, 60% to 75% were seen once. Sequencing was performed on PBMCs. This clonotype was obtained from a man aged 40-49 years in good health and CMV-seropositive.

Here the CDR3 DNA reads TGTGCCAGCAGCCCTCGGACAGGGGGCGAATCCGGGGAGCTGTTTTTT. Translated, it gives CASSPRTGGESGELFF. This sequence joins TRBV13 and TRBJ2-2; TRBD1 matches 11 bases. The CDR3 consists of 16 residues. Per germline, CDR1 PRHDT and CDR2 FYEKMQ (reference sequence). J gave up 6 bases and V 5 bases, and 8 bases lay outside the gene matches.